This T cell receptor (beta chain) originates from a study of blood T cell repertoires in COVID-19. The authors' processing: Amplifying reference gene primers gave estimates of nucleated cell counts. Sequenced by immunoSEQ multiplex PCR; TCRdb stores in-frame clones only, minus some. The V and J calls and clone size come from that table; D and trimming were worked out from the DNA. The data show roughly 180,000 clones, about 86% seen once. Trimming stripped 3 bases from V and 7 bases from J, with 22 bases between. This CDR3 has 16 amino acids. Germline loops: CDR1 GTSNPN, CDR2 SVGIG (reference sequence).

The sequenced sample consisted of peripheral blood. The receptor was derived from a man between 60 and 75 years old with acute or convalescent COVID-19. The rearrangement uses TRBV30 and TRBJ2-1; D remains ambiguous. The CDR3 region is CAWSPSPWAPWNEQFF. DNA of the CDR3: TGTGCCTGGAGCCCCTCCCCCTGGGCCCCTTGGAATGAGCAGTTCTTC.